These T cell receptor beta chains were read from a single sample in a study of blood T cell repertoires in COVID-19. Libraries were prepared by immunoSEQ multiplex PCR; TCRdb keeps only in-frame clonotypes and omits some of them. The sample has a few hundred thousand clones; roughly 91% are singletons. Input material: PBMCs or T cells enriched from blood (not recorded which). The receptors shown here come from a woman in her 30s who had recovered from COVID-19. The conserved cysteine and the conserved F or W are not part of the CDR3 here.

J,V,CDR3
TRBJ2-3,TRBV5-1,ASSLGTGPRTDTQY
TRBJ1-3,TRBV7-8,ASSLGAGRSGNTIY
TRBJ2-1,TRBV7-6,ASSNSGSSYNEQF
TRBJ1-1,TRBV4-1,ASSQGTGLIEAF
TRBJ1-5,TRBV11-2,ASSFGGINQPQH
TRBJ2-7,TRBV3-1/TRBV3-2,ASSQTGFSYEQY
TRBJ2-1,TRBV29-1,SLDRGHNEQF
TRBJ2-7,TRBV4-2,ASSQTTASGDSYEQY
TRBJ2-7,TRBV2,ASSGPGGYEQY
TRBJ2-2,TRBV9,ASSVFGQGSAGELF
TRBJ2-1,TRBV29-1,SVDLSGSDEQF
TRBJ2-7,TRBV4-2,ASSRALSGSGSYEQY
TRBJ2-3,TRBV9,ASSVGAHTDTQY
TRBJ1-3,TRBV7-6,ASSINPTGGSGNTIY
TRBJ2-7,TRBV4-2,ASSQDLGTGSYEQY
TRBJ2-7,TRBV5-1,ASSLDGGQGAYEQY
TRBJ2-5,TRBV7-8,ASNRGTSLYQETQY
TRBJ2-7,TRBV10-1,ASSEWGTSGTEQY
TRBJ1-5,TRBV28,ASKRRQGAGYSNQPQH
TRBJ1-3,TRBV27,ASSFTGGAGQPGNTIY
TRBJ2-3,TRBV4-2,ASSQAGLAGGGGTDTQY
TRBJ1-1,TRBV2,ASSEMGSGGARNTEAF
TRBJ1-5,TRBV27,ASSLSAGTLINQPQH
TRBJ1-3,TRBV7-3,ASSFGQGDGNTIY
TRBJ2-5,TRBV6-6,ASGKFGTQKETQY
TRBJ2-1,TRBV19,ASSIRREWKNEQF
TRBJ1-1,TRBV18,ASSLGEADTEAF
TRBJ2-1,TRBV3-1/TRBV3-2,ASSQSQLAGAYNEQF
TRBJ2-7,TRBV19,ASSARGTSGTNYEQY
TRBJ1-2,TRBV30,AWEISYGYT
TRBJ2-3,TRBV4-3,ASTYLTDTQY
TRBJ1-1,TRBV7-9,GGGGPMNTEAF
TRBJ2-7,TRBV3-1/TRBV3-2,ASSRGAPGQGAGEQY
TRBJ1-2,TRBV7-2,ASSLNLEGNYGYT
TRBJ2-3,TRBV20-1,SAAPSGGQY
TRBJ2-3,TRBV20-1,SASGGTSTDTQY
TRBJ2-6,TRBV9,ASTPWENGANVLT
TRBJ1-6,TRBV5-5,ASSLFRRLNSPLH
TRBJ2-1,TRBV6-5,ASSYPGLAANEQF
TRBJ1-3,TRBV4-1,ASSQASDFSGNTIY